A single TCR beta chain is shown here with its context. The data originate from a study of blood T cell repertoires in COVID-19. About the study: Some COVID-19 samples were acute and others convalescent; all came from the United States, Italy and Spain. Sources were T cells, B-cell-depleted T cells, or PBMCs; the material itself was cDNA or gDNA.

Study processing details: The authors estimated nucleated cell counts from reference gene primer amplification. The repertoire was sequenced with immunoSEQ multiplex PCR; TCRdb's copy has only in-frame clones and lacks some. V, J and clone size are taken as reported in that table, and D and trimming were inferred from the DNA itself. The repertoire consists of more than 85,000 clones, with around 90% occurring once and the leading ten covering roughly 4.9%. This receptor was identified in a human donor in a cohort sampled during active COVID-19. Sequenced: peripheral blood.

The CDR3 DNA reads TGTGCCAGCAGTTACTCGATAAGCGATCTGAGCTCCTACAATGAGCAGTTCTTC. Amino acid sequence: CASSYSISDLSSYNEQFF. The J gene is TRBJ2-1, the V gene TRBV6-2 or TRBV6-3; D gene ambiguous. The CDR3 consists of 18 residues. The V end lost 0 bases, the J end lost 0 bases, and 15 bases lay between the germline ends. In germline, CDR1 is MNHEY, CDR2 SVGEGT.